These 26 T cell receptor beta chains were sequenced from one sample in a study of graft-versus-host responses after intestinal transplantation. Their specific antigens are unknown. Generated by immunoSEQ multiplex PCR, the TCRdb table keeps only in-frame clones and is missing some. The sample consists of 84,000 or so clones, around 90% of them appearing once. Sequenced here: unstimulated CD8+ T cells sorted from spleen or lymph node cells, sampled before transplant. The source is a human donor who was the organ donor for an intestinal transplant.

The chain links TRBV9 to TRBJ1-4; possibly TRBD1 for D (6 bases). V gave up 6 bases and J gave up 8 bases, with 11 bases separating them. Germline CDR1 is SGDLS and CDR2 is YYNGEE. The CDR3 contains 12 residues. The CDR3 DNA reads TGTGCCAGCAAGGGGGGGGAGGAAAAACTGTTTTTT. The encoded protein is CASKGGEEKLFF.

V and J are TRBV5-6 and TRBJ1-2; D is possibly TRBD1 (5 bases). The V and J ends lost 3 bases and 2 bases respectively, with 14 bases between them. Germline values: CDR1 SGHDT, CDR2 YYEEEE. The CDR3 has 15 amino acids. Here the CDR3 reads CASSSGRRLNYGYTF. In nucleotides, the CDR3 is TGTGCCAGCAGCTCGGGACGTAGACTAAACTATGGCTACACCTTC.

This chain connects TRBV10-2 to TRBJ1-3; the match to TRBD1 covers 10 bases. J lost 4 bases, V lost 4 bases, and 13 bases had no gene match. This CDR3 region has 18 residues. The germline V gene has CDR1 WSHSY and CDR2 SAAADI. The CDR3 spells CASSATGGYFFDGNTIYF. DNA of the CDR3: TGCGCCAGCAGTGCGACAGGGGGCTACTTCTTCGACGGAAACACCATATATTTT.

Turning to this clone: One end of the junction does not line up with germline, which may come from a read error. The V gene is TRBV30, the J gene TRBJ2-2; 8 positions match TRBD2. Germline V gene data show CDR1 as GTSNPN and CDR2 as SVGIG (reference sequence). The CDR3 loop spans 15 amino acids. CDR3 residues: CAWSEPGGPPGKLFF. CDR3 bases: TGTGCCTGGAGTGAGCCGGGGGGGCCACCCGGGAAGCTGTTTTTT.

V gene TRBV7-8 combines with J gene TRBJ2-7; D perhaps matches TRBD1 (5 bases). CDR3 length equals 16 residues. The germline V and J ends were trimmed by 0 bases and 1 base, with 13 bases remaining between them. Per germline, CDR1 SGHVS and CDR2 FQNEAQ. For the CDR3, the DNA is TGTGCCAGCAGCTTAGCTACAGGTGTATTTTCCTACGAGCAGTACTTC. Its translation is CASSLATGVFSYEQYF.

This clone was observed a few times. This chain links TRBV5-6 with TRBJ1-3; D is undetermined. This CDR3 is built from 15 residues. Germline V gene lookup returns CDR1 SGHDT and CDR2 YYEEEE. V gave up 0 bases and J gave up 0 bases, with 7 bases separating them. The CDR3 loop reads CASSLAELSGNTIYF. In DNA form, the CDR3 reads TGTGCCAGCAGCTTGGCGGAGCTCTCTGGAAACACCATATATTTT.

This clone was recorded once. The chain employs TRBV5-1 and TRBJ1-1, with D possibly TRBD1 on 5 matching bases. V gave up 4 bases and J gave up 9 bases, with 16 bases separating them. The CDR3 consists of 13 residues. Per the germline V gene, CDR1 is SGHRS and CDR2 is YFSETQ. The DNA for the CDR3 is TGCGCCAGCAGCCCGGGACTGAAGGGGAAAGCTTTCTTT. This codes for CASSPGLKGKAFF.

The V gene is TRBV10-1, the J gene TRBJ2-1; 8 bases map to TRBD1. J lost 5 bases, V lost 5 bases, and 2 bases had no gene match. The germline gives CDR1 WNHNN, CDR2 SYGVQD (reference sequence). The CDR3 is 13 amino acids. This CDR3 reads CASSKTGDNEQFF. The CDR3 DNA is TGCGCCAGCAGTAAGACAGGGGACAATGAGCAGTTCTTC.

The J gene is TRBJ1-1, the V gene TRBV4-1; D is perhaps TRBD1 (5 bases). Germline V gives CDR1 MGHRA, CDR2 YSYEKL. The CDR3 length is 14 residues. The V gene lost 5 bases and the J gene lost 5 bases, with 15 bases spanning the gap. CDR3 residues: CASSLRTGGTEAFF. The CDR3 DNA is TGCGCCAGCAGCTTACGAACCGGGGGTACTGAAGCTTTCTTT.

This chain connects TRBV5-4 to TRBJ2-7; TRBD1 aligns across 9 bases. CDR1 is SGHNT and CDR2 is YYREEE in the germline V gene (reference sequence). V was clipped by 0 bases and J by 5 bases; unmatched bases: 6. This CDR3 spans 15 amino acids. The CDR3 loop is CASSLGATGGDEQYF. In DNA form, the CDR3 reads TGTGCCAGCAGCTTGGGGGCGACAGGGGGGGACGAGCAGTACTTC.

The chain couples TRBV6-6 to TRBJ1-1, with D possibly being TRBD1 (6 bases). The V and J ends lost 5 bases and 4 bases respectively, with 8 bases between them. The CDR3 has 12 residues. The germline V gene encodes CDR1 MNHNY and CDR2 SVGAGI (reference sequence). The CDR3 DNA follows: TGTGCCAGCAGTGCAGGGGTCACTGAAGCTTTCTTT. Protein sequence: CASSAGVTEAFF.

This chain joins TRBV9 and TRBJ2-1, with D possibly TRBD2 on 6 matching bases. This CDR3 is 13 amino acids long. V lost 3 bases to trimming and J lost 5 bases, with 9 bases between them. The germline V gene has CDR1 SGDLS and CDR2 YYNGEE. In DNA, the CDR3 is TGTGCCAGCAGCGCCCGGGAGCACAATGAGCAGTTCTTC. Its translation is CASSAREHNEQFF.

This chain links TRBV4-1 with TRBJ2-1; 7 nucleotides align to TRBD2. V was pared by 4 bases and J by 3 bases, with 6 bases of the junction left unmatched. Germline V gives CDR1 MGHRA, CDR2 YSYEKL. The CDR3 extends over 15 amino acids. The CDR3 loop reads CASSLNRDYYNEQFF. The DNA of the CDR3 is TGCGCCAGCAGCCTCAACCGGGACTACTACAATGAGCAGTTCTTC.

The chain links TRBV4-1 to TRBJ2-5, with 7 bases aligning to TRBD1. The CDR3 is made up of 16 amino acids. Per the germline V gene, CDR1 is MGHRA and CDR2 is YSYEKL. Trimming took 1 base from V and 1 from J; bases not matched to a gene: 6. The CDR3 sequence is CASSQVVTGIQETQYF. Here the CDR3 DNA reads TGCGCCAGCAGCCAAGTAGTGACAGGGATCCAAGAGACCCAGTACTTC.

This chain connects TRBV19 to TRBJ1-3; D uncertain. CDR1 is LNHDA, CDR2 SQIVND, per germline (reference sequence). The V gene lost 3 bases and the J gene lost 3 bases, with 9 bases spanning the gap. The length of the CDR3 is 14 residues. In DNA form, the CDR3 reads TGTGCCAGTAGTATGTACGCTAATGGAAACACCATATATTTT. It is translated as CASSMYANGNTIYF. Full variable domain (outside the CDR3, taken from reference TRBV19 and TRBJ1-3): DGGITQSPKYLFRKEGQNVTLSCEQNLNHDAMYWYRQDPGQGLRLIYYSQIVNDFQKGDIAEGYSVSREKKESFPLTVTSAQKNPTAFYLCASSMYANGNTIYFGEGSWLTVV.

This sequence joins TRBV5-6 and TRBJ2-7; no definite D call. This CDR3 contains 14 residues. Germline CDR1 and CDR2: SGHDT and YYEEEE. With 4 bases removed from V and 4 bases from J, the gap between germline ends came to 15 bases. CDR3 protein: CASSPAMGSYEQYF. The CDR3 DNA is TGTGCCAGCAGCCCCGCTATGGGCAGTTACGAGCAGTACTTC.

This clone has only one observation. The junction shows a germline mismatch at one end, possibly a read error. The chain carries TRBV4-2 and TRBJ2-1; tentative D call: TRBD2 (6 bases). The CDR3 has 12 residues. CDR1 and CDR2 from the germline V gene are LGHNA and YNFKEQ. The DNA of the CDR3 is TGTGCCAGCAGCCAAGTTCTTGGAGGGATGGTCTTC. Translation gives CASSQVLGGMVF.

The chain links TRBV19 to TRBJ1-2; 10 bases line up with TRBD1. The CDR3 runs 16 residues. The V segment lost 8 bases and the J segment 5 bases; nucleotides outside the gene matches: 14. Germline V lookup: CDR1 LNHDA, CDR2 SQIVND (reference sequence). As DNA, the CDR3 is TGTGCCAGTTGGAGTGGGACAGGGGTCAAACCTTATGGCTACACCTTC. Translating gives CASWSGTGVKPYGYTF.

The chain links TRBV27 to TRBJ1-6; D not resolved. V dropped 3 bases and J dropped 7 bases, with 10 bases sitting between them. CDR3 length equals 14 residues. Germline V lookup: CDR1 MNHEY, CDR2 SMNVEV (reference sequence). The CDR3, as DNA: TGTGCCAGCAGTTTTGCACAATCGAATTCACCCCTCCACTTT. Its translation: CASSFAQSNSPLHF.

The chain's CDR3 is CATSRDFLTEGEQYF. The CDR3 bases are TGTGCCACCAGCAGAGATTTCTTGACAGAGGGCGAGCAGTACTTC. This chain links TRBV15 with TRBJ2-7; D assignment may be TRBD1 or TRBD2 (5 bases each). V lost 0 bases, J lost 6 bases, and 15 bases lay in between. Germline CDR1 reads LNHNV; CDR2 reads YYDKDF (reference sequence). CDR3 length: 15 amino acids.

This chain links TRBV9 with TRBJ1-1, with D possibly TRBD1 on 5 matching bases. Germline V gene sequence: CDR1 SGDLS, CDR2 YYNGEE. V lost 1 base and J lost 4, with 8 bases in between. The CDR3 runs to 13 residues. The CDR3 spells CASSVQGFTEAFF. The DNA for the CDR3 is TGTGCCAGCAGCGTACAGGGTTTCACTGAAGCTTTCTTT. Looking up the rest from reference TRBV9 and TRBJ1-1 gives the full variable domain: DSGVTQTPKHLITATGQRVTLRCSPRSGDLSVYWYQQSLDQGLQFLIQYYNGEERAKGNILERFSAQQFPDLHSELNLSSLELGDSALYFCASSVQGFTEAFFGQGTRLTVV.

The chain carries TRBV28 and TRBJ2-1; the D call may be TRBD1 or TRBD2 (6 bases each). V was shortened by 6 bases and J by 2 bases, with 17 bases between the two germline ends. The CDR3 has 16 amino acids. CDR1 is MDHEN and CDR2 is SYDVKM in the germline V gene. CDR3 DNA sequence: TGTGCCAGCAGGATACCAGGAGGGGGGCCCTACAATGAGCAGTTCTTC. Translating gives CASRIPGGGPYNEQFF. The full variable domain, its missing parts supplied by reference TRBV28 and TRBJ2-1, is DVKVTQSSRYLVKRTGEKVFLECVQDMDHENMFWYRQDPGLGLRLIYFSYDVKMKEKGDIPEGYSVSREKKERFSLILESASTNQTSMYLCASRIPGGGPYNEQFFGPGTRLTVL.

The J gene is TRBJ1-1, the V gene TRBV28; D unclear. V lost 5 bases to trimming and J lost 0 bases, with 13 bases between them. The CDR3 covers 15 residues. In germline, CDR1 is MDHEN, CDR2 SYDVKM. The CDR3 sequence is CASSTPQTLNTEAFF. The CDR3 bases are TGTGCCAGCAGTACCCCACAGACCCTGAACACTGAAGCTTTCTTT. The full variable domain, with the rest looked up from reference TRBV28 and TRBJ1-1, is DVKVTQSSRYLVKRTGEKVFLECVQDMDHENMFWYRQDPGLGLRLIYFSYDVKMKEKGDIPEGYSVSREKKERFSLILESASTNQTSMYLCASSTPQTLNTEAFFGQGTRLTVV.

The V call is TRBV11-2, the J call TRBJ1-2; perhaps TRBD1 as D (6 bases). This CDR3 region has 15 residues. Between the trimmed V and J ends, which lost 5 bases and 1 base, there was a span of 14 bases. From germline, CDR1 is SGHAT and CDR2 FQNNGV. CDR3 sequence (DNA): TGTGCCAGCAGCCCAGCCAGGGGCGGTAACTATGGCTACACCTTC. Translation gives CASSPARGGNYGYTF.

The chain is built from TRBV7-9 and TRBJ1-2; perhaps TRBD1 as D (5 bases). V was shortened by 5 bases and J by 8 bases, with 24 bases between the two germline ends. CDR3 size: 16 residues. Per germline, CDR1 SEHNR and CDR2 FQNEAQ (reference sequence). The CDR3 spells CASSPYSTVPTGGYTF. DNA of the CDR3: TGTGCCAGCAGCCCTTACTCGACAGTTCCAACGGGCGGCTACACCTTC. Combining the CDR3 with reference TRBV7-9 and TRBJ1-2 gives the whole variable domain DTGVSQNPRHKITKRGQNVTFRCDPISEHNRLYWYRQTLGQGPEFLTYFQNEAQLEKSRLLSDRFSAERPKGSFSTLEIQRTEQGDSAMYLCASSPYSTVPTGGYTFGSGTRLTVV.

The J gene is TRBJ1-5, the V gene TRBV7-9; D call uncertain. Germline values: CDR1 SEHNR, CDR2 FQNEAQ (reference sequence). V was shortened by 1 base and J by 7 bases, with 20 bases between the two germline ends. The CDR3 has 17 amino acids. This CDR3 reads CASSLVWSTGIDQPQHF. CDR3 coding DNA: TGTGCCAGCAGCTTAGTTTGGTCGACGGGGATCGACCAGCCCCAGCATTTT.